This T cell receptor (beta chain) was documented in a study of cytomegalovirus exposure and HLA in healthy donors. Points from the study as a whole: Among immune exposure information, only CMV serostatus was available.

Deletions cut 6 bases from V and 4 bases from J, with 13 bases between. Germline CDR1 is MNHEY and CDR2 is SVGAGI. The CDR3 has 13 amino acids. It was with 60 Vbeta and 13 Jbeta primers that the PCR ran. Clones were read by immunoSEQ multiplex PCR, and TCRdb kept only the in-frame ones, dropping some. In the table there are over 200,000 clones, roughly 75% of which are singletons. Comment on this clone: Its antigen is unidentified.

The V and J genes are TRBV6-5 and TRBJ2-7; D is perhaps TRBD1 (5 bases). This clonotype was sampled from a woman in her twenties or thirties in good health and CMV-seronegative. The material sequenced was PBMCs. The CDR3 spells CASRQQGKYEQYF. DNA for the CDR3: TGTGCCAGCAGGCAGCAGGGAAAGTACGAGCAGTACTTC.